This T cell receptor (beta chain) stems from a study of T cells after yellow fever vaccination. Study findings and constraints: Relatively few clonotypes were ones that appeared in both CD4 and CD8 compartments. After the booster, nearly 98% of CD4 and roughly nine tenths of CD8 primary-response clones were re-detected. One caveat is that FACS-sorted repertoires could contain abundant clonotypes contaminating from the bulk population.

Researchers made TCR cDNA using 5'RACE template switching, and this step added a universal primer site and UMIs. TCRdb ran MiXCR on the 5' RACE reads and lists one entry per CDR3 protein. The repertoire consists of over 200,000 distinct CDR3 sequences, with approximately 6.3% occurring once and the leading ten covering about 0.95%. Germline V gene lookup returns CDR1 SGHTA and CDR2 FQGNSA. The CDR3 runs 14 residues. The V end lost 3 bases, the J end lost 7 bases, and 16 bases lay between the germline ends. Many counts were recorded for this clonotype. Its cognate antigen is unknown. The sequencing here drew on CD4+ T cells sorted from PBMCs, taken on the day of the yellow fever booster vaccination. This rearrangement joins TRBV7-2 to TRBJ2-7; tentative D call: TRBD1 (5 bases). This TCR was sampled from a man aged 30 to 39 who received the YFV17D yellow fever vaccine. The CDR3 coding sequence is TGTGCCAGCAGCTTGTCGGACATGAATGGGGAGCAGTACTTC. This encodes CASSLSDMNGEQYF.